The T cell receptor (beta chain) under discussion was sequenced for a study of beta chain features in type 1 diabetes. General study results and limits: Type 1 diabetes patients had moderately but significantly shorter TCRB CDR3s in all four CD4+ subsets.

Sequencing targeted expressed TCRB transcripts, as all isolated RNA had been reverse transcribed. The assay was immunoSEQ multiplex PCR, and TCRdb's table has in-frame clones only and misses some. The table has hundreds of thousands of clones, over 12% seen once. With respect to this clone: Its specificity is unknown.

Sequencing input: naive CD4+ T cells from blood. The source of this sequence is a man younger than 30 with type 1 diabetes.

The chain's CDR3 is CARGTTSYNEQFF. CDR3 coding DNA: TGTGCCAGGGGGACTACCTCCTACAATGAGCAGTTCTTC. The J gene is TRBJ2-1, the V gene TRBV2; 7 nucleotides match TRBD2. With 9 bases clipped from V and 0 bases from J, the junction kept 2 bases outside the gene matches. CDR3 size: 13 residues. The germline CDR1 and CDR2 sequences are SNHLY and FYNNEI.